What follows describes a single T cell receptor (beta chain). Its antigen is unknown. This entry belongs to a study of T cell repertoires in cytomegalovirus infection. Via MiXCR, TCRdb re-called the reads, giving one row per CDR3 protein. Among about a million distinct CDR3 sequences, approximately 31% were seen once, and the ten largest hold about an eighth. This sequence was found in a human donor in good health (CMV status not recorded). Some clones in this sample may be carry-over from other donors' samples. The sequences come from cultured CD8+ T cells from PBMCs, collected from culture after CMV antigen stimulation.

The CDR3 region is CASSIDQENRFNEQFF. CDR3 bases: TGTGCCAGTAGTATAGATCAAGAAAACCGGTTCAATGAGCAGTTCTTC. The V call is TRBV19, the J call TRBJ2-1; D remains ambiguous. CDR3 length: 16 residues. Between the trimmed V and J ends, which lost 0 bases and 6 bases, there was a span of 15 bases. Per the germline V gene, CDR1 is LNHDA and CDR2 is SQIVND (reference sequence).